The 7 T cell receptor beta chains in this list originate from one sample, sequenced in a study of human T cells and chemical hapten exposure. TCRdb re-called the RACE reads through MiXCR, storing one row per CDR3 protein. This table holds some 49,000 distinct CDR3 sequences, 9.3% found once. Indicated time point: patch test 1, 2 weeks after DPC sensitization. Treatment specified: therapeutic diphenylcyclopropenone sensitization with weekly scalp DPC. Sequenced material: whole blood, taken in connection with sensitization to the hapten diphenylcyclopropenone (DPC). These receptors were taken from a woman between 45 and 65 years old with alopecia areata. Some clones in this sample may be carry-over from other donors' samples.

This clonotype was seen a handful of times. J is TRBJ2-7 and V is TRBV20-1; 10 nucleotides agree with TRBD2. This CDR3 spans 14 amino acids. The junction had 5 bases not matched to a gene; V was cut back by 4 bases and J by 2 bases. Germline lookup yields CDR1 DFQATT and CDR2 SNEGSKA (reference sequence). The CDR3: CSAISGRRAYEQYF. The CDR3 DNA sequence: TGCAGTGCTATTAGCGGGAGGAGGGCCTACGAGCAGTACTTC.

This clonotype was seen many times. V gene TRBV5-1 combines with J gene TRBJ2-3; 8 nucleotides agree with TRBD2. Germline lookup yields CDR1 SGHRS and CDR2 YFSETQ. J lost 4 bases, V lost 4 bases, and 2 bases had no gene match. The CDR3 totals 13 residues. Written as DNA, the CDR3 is TGCGCCAGCAGCCCAGCGGGAGCAGATACGCAGTATTTT. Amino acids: CASSPAGADTQYF.

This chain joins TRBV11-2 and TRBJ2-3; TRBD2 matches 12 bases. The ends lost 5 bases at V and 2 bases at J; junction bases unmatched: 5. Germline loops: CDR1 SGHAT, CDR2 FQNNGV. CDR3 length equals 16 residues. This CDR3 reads CASSAGLAGITDTQYF. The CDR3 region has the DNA TGTGCCAGCAGCGCAGGACTAGCGGGAATCACAGATACGCAGTATTTT.

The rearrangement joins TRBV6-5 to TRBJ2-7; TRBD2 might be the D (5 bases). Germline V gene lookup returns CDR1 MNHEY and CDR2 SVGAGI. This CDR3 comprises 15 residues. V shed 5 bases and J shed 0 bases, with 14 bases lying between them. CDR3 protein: CASSPHGVSSYEQYF. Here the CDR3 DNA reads TGTGCCAGCAGTCCACACGGGGTAAGCTCCTACGAGCAGTACTTC.

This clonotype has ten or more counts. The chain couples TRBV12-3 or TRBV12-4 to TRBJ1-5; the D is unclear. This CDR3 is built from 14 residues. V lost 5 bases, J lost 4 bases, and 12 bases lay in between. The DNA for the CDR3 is TGTGCCAGCAGTCTCTCGGGTTCGAATCAGCCCCAGCATTTT. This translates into CASSLSGSNQPQHF.

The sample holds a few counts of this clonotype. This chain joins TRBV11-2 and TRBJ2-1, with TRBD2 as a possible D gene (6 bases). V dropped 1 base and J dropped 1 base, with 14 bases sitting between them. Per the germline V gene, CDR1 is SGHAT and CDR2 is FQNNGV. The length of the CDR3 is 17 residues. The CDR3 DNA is TGTGCCAGCAGCTTAGCCTTGGGGCGGGGTTCCTACAATGAGCAGTTCTTC. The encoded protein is CASSLALGRGSYNEQFF.

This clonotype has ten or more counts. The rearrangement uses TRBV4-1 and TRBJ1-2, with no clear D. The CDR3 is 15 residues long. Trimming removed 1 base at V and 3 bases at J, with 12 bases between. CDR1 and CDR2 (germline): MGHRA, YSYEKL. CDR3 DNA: TGCGCCAGCAGCCAAGGATTCCGGGCCGACTATGGCTACACCTTC. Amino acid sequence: CASSQGFRADYGYTF.